This T cell receptor beta chain is from a study of T cells after yellow fever vaccination. Looking at the study overall: SMART-Seq v4 Ultra Low Input served to prepare low-cell-number fractions. Study-wide findings and caveats: Only a small proportion of the clonotypes turned up in both the CD4 and the CD8 compartments, likely arising from convergent recombination. The bulk population could contribute abundant contaminating clonotypes to FACS-sorted repertoires.

The CDR3 sequence is 15 residues long. The V end was cut by 4 bases, the J end by 4 bases, with 14 bases between. About this clonotype: The antigen is undetermined.

One entry per CDR3 protein, called by TCRdb with MiXCR from the 5' RACE reads. This table holds approximately 450,000 distinct CDR3 sequences, roughly 20% found once. The source material was PBMCs, sampled before the yellow fever booster vaccination. This clonotype was sampled from a man in his late teens or twenties who received the YFV17D yellow fever vaccine. The chain is built from TRBV12-3 or TRBV12-4 and TRBJ2-1, with D perhaps matching TRBD1 or TRBD2 (5 bases each). The CDR3 DNA is TGTGCCAGCAGTTCGTACAGGAGGCCTTACAATGAGCAGTTCTTC. This codes for CASSSYRRPYNEQFF.